This T cell receptor (beta chain) came from a study of shared clonotypes between healthy human individuals. Sequenced by immunoSEQ multiplex PCR; TCRdb stores in-frame clones only, minus some. Seen here are hundreds of thousands of clones, around 74% observed once, and the top ten hold 9% to 12%. The CDR3 spans 15 residues. Germline V gene data show CDR1 as SGHRS and CDR2 as YFSETQ. V was shortened by 0 bases and J by 0 bases, with 8 bases between the two germline ends. The chain employs TRBV5-1 and TRBJ2-3; no firm D call. The receptor's source is a man in his thirties or forties in good health. Sequenced sample: memory CD4+ T cells sorted from blood. Subset given: CD45RA-negative fraction. In DNA, the CDR3 is TGCGCCAGCAGCTTGGACGACCCTAGCACAGATACGCAGTATTTT. Its protein is CASSLDDPSTDTQYF.